This TCR beta chain was captured in a study of human T cells and chemical hapten exposure. There are a few counts of this clonotype. Time point given: patch test 1, 2 weeks after DPC sensitization. The treatment was: therapeutic diphenylcyclopropenone sensitization with weekly scalp DPC. TCRdb analysed the RACE reads with MiXCR anew, one entry per CDR3 protein. Of 70,000 to 75,000 distinct CDR3 sequences listed, more than 30% are singletons. V was trimmed by 0 bases and J by 2 bases, leaving 13 bases between them. Looked up from germline, CDR1 is DFQATT and CDR2 is SNEGSKA (reference sequence). The CDR3 sequence is 15 residues long.

The clonotype comes from a man between 35 and 55 years old with alopecia areata. Some clones in this sample may be carry-over from other donors' samples. The V and J genes are TRBV20-1 and TRBJ1-2, with D hard to call. Sequences were derived from whole blood, sampled in connection with sensitization to the hapten diphenylcyclopropenone (DPC). The CDR3: CSARDGRSRNYGYTF. CDR3 sequence (DNA): TGCAGTGCTAGAGATGGGAGGTCCAGAAACTATGGCTACACCTTC.